This entry concerns a single TCR beta chain. Its antigen is still unknown. No base quality information exists; no much larger clone differs at one position. The source of the sample is a study of technical replicates of blood from a handful of donors (dated by TCRdb to 2017 to 2019). V loses 4 bases at its end and J loses 1 base; junction bases beyond the gene matches: 3. Inclusive of the bounding cysteine and phenylalanine, the CDR3 is 17 residues long. The read is trimmed to its CDR3 DNA, 51 bases read in frame from base 1. The germline V gene provides CDR1 LGHNA and CDR2 YSLEER. The library came from the immunoSEQ multiplex PCR assay. This immuneACCESS table, as held by TCRdb, lists in-frame sequences with V and J called but not all clones. Of the missing ones, under half trace to an unresolved V gene in checked studies; the others have no known cause. In all, the sample holds under 80,000 clones, and more than 90% of those were seen once. The ten top clones hold 0.3% to 0.5% of the sample.

The sample comprised T cells isolated from PBMCs. This TCR was sampled from a human donor in good health. Some clones in this sample may be carry-over from other donors' samples. The receptor chain draws on TRBV4-3 and TRBJ2-6, with 11 bases matching TRBD2. CDR3 loop: CASSLGLAASGANVLTF. The bases read TGCGCCAGCAGCCTGGGACTAGCGGCTTCTGGGGCCAACGTCCTGACTTTC.